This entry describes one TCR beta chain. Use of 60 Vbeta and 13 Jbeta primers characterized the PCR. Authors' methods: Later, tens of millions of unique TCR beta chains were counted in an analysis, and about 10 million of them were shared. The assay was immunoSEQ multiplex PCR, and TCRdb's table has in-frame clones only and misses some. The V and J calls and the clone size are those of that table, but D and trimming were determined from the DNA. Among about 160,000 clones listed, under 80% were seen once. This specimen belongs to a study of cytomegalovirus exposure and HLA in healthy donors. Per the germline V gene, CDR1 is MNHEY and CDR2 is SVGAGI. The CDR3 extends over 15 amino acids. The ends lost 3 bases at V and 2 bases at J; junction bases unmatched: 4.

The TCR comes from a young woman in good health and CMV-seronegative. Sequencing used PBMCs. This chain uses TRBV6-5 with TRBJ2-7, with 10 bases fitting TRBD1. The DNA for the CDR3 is TGTGCCAGCAGTTATGGGGGACAGGGGACCTACGAGCAGTACTTC. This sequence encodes CASSYGGQGTYEQYF.